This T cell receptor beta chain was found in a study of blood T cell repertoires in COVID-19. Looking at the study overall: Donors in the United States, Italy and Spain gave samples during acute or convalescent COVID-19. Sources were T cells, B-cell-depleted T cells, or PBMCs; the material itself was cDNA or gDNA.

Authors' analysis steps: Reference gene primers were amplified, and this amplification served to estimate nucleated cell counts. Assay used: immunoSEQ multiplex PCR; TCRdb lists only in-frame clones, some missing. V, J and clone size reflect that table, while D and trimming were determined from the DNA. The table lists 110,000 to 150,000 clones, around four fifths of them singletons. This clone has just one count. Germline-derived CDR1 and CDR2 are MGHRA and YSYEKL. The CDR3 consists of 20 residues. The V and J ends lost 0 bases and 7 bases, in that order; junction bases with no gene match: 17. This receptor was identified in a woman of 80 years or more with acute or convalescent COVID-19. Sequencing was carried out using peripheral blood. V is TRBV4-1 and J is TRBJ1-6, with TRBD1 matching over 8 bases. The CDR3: CASSQESLPPDRALNSPLHF. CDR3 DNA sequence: TGCGCCAGCAGCCAAGAATCTCTCCCTCCGGACAGGGCTCTGAATTCACCCCTCCACTTT.